This TCR beta chain was captured by sequencing in a study of control samples from healthy donors and cancer patients. TCRdb's table, derived via immunoSEQ multiplex PCR, lists solely in-frame clones and lacks some. The sample consists of about 98,000 clones, around 82% of them appearing once. CDR1 is ENHRY, CDR2 SYGVKD, per germline. Trimming took 2 bases from V and 1 from J; bases not matched to a gene: 8. This CDR3 has 17 amino acids. V gene TRBV10-3 combines with J gene TRBJ1-5; 7 nucleotides align to TRBD1. The sequenced sample consisted of blood. This sequence was found in a man in his 60s in good health. The CDR3 loop reads CAISEVSGGLSNQPQHF. CDR3 DNA: TGTGCCATCAGTGAGGTTTCAGGGGGTCTAAGCAATCAGCCCCAGCATTTT.